This is a list of T cell receptor beta chains from one sample in a study of T cell responses to AZD1222 COVID-19 vaccine. The repertoire was sequenced with immunoSEQ multiplex PCR; TCRdb's copy has only in-frame clones and lacks some. The sample yields approximately 150,000 clones, around 92% seen once. The sequencing used peripheral blood, collected on day 0 of AZD1222 vaccination. The receptors were gathered from an adult in good health. CDR3s include the opening cysteine and the closing phenylalanine or tryptophan. The D gene is left open where the match is weak. The listing skips clone size in some rows; elsewhere it reads once, few, many or a size class.

J gene: TRBJ1-6; D gene: TRBD1; clone size: -; V gene: TRBV7-7; CDR3 protein: CASSGQEKGNSPLHF; CDR3 DNA: TGTGCTAGCAGCGGACAGGAGAAGGGGAATTCACCCCTCCACTTT
J gene: TRBJ1-2; D gene: -; clone size: -; V gene: TRBV5-1; CDR3 protein: CASSLDVNTVYGYTF; CDR3 DNA: TGCGCCAGCAGCTTGGACGTGAATACAGTCTATGGCTACACCTTC
J gene: TRBJ2-1; D gene: -; clone size: -; V gene: TRBV6-5; CDR3 protein: CASSLIARSSYNEQFF; CDR3 DNA: TGTGCCAGCAGTTTGATAGCGCGAAGCTCCTACAATGAGCAGTTCTTC
J gene: TRBJ2-7; D gene: -; clone size: -; V gene: TRBV27; CDR3 protein: CASMRAGRHEQYF; CDR3 DNA: TGTGCCAGCATGAGGGCAGGGAGACACGAGCAGTACTTC
J gene: TRBJ2-1; D gene: -; clone size: -; V gene: TRBV7-2; CDR3 protein: CASSLGARREQFF; CDR3 DNA: TGTGCCAGCAGCTTAGGGGCCCGGAGGGAGCAGTTCTTC
J gene: TRBJ2-1; D gene: -; clone size: -; V gene: TRBV20-1; CDR3 protein: CSAFEQFF; CDR3 DNA: TGCAGCGCATTCGAACAGTTCTTC
J gene: TRBJ1-2; D gene: -; clone size: -; V gene: TRBV6-6; CDR3 protein: CASRGEPHYGYTF; CDR3 DNA: TGTGCCAGCAGGGGAGAGCCACACTATGGCTACACCTTC
J gene: TRBJ1-1; D gene: -; clone size: -; V gene: TRBV18; CDR3 protein: CASSPWGTEAFF; CDR3 DNA: TGTGCCAGCTCACCATGGGGCACTGAAGCTTTCTTT
J gene: TRBJ1-1; D gene: -; clone size: once; V gene: TRBV2; CDR3 protein: CASSDSENTEAFF; CDR3 DNA: TGTGCCAGCAGTGACTCTGAGAACACTGAAGCTTTCTTT
J gene: TRBJ1-1; D gene: -; clone size: -; V gene: TRBV4-2; CDR3 protein: CASSQESSTKNTEAFF; CDR3 DNA: TGTGCCAGCAGCCAAGAATCTAGCACGAAGAACACTGAAGCTTTCTTT
J gene: TRBJ2-1; D gene: TRBD2; clone size: -; V gene: TRBV6-2/TRBV6-3; CDR3 protein: CASSRTSGYNEQFF; CDR3 DNA: TGTGCCAGCAGCCGCACTAGCGGCTACAATGAGCAGTTCTTC
J gene: TRBJ1-5; D gene: TRBD1; clone size: few; V gene: TRBV2; CDR3 protein: CASTQGQGFSSPQHF; CDR3 DNA: TGTGCCAGCACTCAAGGACAGGGCTTTTCATCGCCCCAGCATTTT
J gene: TRBJ2-4; D gene: TRBD1; clone size: -; V gene: TRBV28; CDR3 protein: CASSGQGNRAKNIQYF; CDR3 DNA: TGTGCCAGCAGTGGACAGGGAAATAGGGCCAAAAACATTCAGTACTTC
J gene: TRBJ1-5; D gene: -; clone size: -; V gene: TRBV4-1; CDR3 protein: CASSRSVREGQHF; CDR3 DNA: TGCGCCAGCAGCCGGTCCGTTAGGGAAGGCCAGCATTTT
J gene: TRBJ2-7; D gene: TRBD2; clone size: -; V gene: TRBV4-3; CDR3 protein: CASSAGLAGGWEQYF; CDR3 DNA: TGCGCCAGCAGCGCCGGACTAGCGGGAGGGTGGGAGCAGTACTTC
J gene: TRBJ1-2; D gene: -; clone size: once; V gene: TRBV27; CDR3 protein: CASSFGDRNYGYTF; CDR3 DNA: TGTGCCAGCAGTTTTGGGGATAGGAACTATGGCTACACCTTC
J gene: TRBJ1-1; D gene: -; clone size: -; V gene: TRBV4-3; CDR3 protein: CASSQEGIMKTEAFF; CDR3 DNA: TGCGCCAGCAGCCAAGAAGGGATTATGAAGACTGAAGCTTTCTTT
J gene: TRBJ1-6; D gene: -; clone size: -; V gene: TRBV5-5; CDR3 protein: CASSFGRASYNSPLHF; CDR3 DNA: TGTGCCAGCAGCTTCGGGAGGGCCTCCTATAATTCACCCCTCCACTTT
J gene: TRBJ1-2; D gene: -; clone size: -; V gene: TRBV12-3/TRBV12-4; CDR3 protein: CASSPRFYGYTF; CDR3 DNA: TGTGCCAGCAGCCCCAGGTTCTATGGCTACACCTTC
J gene: TRBJ2-1; D gene: -; clone size: once; V gene: TRBV30; CDR3 protein: CAWTEPPNEQFF; CDR3 DNA: TGTGCCTGGACGGAACCGCCGAATGAGCAGTTCTTC